This TCR beta chain was found in a study of glioma-infiltrating T cells. General study points: CDR3 overlap between tissue and blood was very small. Non-neoplastic patients had below-expected tissue-blood divergence, while all gliomas exceeded expectation.

V lost 6 bases and J lost 3, with 18 bases in between. Germline values: CDR1 DFQATT, CDR2 SNEGSKA (reference sequence). The CDR3 covers 15 residues. This clonotype was observed at least ten times. What it recognizes is unknown. Using RNA template, CDR3s of TCR alpha and beta were amplified with iRepertoire arm-PCR. Tissue mRNA or PBMC total RNA, 100-400 ng, went into one-step reverse transcription and amplification. TCRdb redid the calling of the multiplex PCR reads with MiXCR, one entry per CDR3 protein. The sample includes 150,000 to 200,000 distinct CDR3 sequences, 43% of them seen just once. This clonotype originated in a human donor with low-grade glioma or glioblastoma, undergoing nonglioma brain surgery, or in good health (not recorded which). The J gene is TRBJ2-1, the V gene TRBV20-1; a possible D gene is TRBD2 (7 bases). Sequenced material: glioma tissue, nonneoplastic brain tissue, or PBMCs (not recorded which). The CDR3 is CSAQRGSSGYNEQFF. For the CDR3, the DNA is TGCAGTGCACAGAGGGGGTCTAGCGGCTACAATGAGCAGTTCTTC.